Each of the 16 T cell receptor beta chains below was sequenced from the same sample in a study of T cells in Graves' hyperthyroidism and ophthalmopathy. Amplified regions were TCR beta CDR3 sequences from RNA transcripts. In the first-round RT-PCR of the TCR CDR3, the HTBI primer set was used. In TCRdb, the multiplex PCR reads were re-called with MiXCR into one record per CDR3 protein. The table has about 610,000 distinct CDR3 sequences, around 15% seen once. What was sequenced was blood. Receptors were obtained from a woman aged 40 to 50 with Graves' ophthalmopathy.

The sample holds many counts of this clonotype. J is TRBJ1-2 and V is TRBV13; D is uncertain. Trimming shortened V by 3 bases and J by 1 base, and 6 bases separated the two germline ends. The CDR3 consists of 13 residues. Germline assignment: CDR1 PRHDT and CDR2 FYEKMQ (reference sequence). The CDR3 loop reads CASSFESNYGYTF. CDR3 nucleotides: TGTGCCAGCAGCTTTGAAAGTAACTATGGCTACACCTTC.

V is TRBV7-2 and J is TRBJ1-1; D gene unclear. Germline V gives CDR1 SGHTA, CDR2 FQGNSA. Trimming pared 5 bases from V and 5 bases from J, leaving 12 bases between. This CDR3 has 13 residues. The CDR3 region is CASSPNLATEAFF. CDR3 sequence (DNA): TGTGCCAGCAGCCCTAACCTGGCAACTGAAGCTTTCTTT.

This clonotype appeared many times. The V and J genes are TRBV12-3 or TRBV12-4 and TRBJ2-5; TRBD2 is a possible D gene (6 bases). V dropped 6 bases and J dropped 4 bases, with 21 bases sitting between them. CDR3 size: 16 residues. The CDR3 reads CASRTDYESVGETQYF. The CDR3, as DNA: TGTGCCAGCAGAACGGACTATGAATCGGTTGGAGAGACCCAGTACTTC.

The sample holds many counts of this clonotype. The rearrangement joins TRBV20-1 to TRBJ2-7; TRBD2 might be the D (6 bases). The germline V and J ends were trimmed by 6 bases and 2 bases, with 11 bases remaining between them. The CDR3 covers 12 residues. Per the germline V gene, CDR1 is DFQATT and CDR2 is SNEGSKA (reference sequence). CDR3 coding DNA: TGCAGTGCCGAGGAGGGTCCCTACGAGCAGTACTTC. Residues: CSAEEGPYEQYF.

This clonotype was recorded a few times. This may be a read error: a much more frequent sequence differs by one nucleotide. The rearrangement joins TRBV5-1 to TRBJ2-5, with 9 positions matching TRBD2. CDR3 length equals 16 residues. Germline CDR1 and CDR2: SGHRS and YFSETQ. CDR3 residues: CAGSLRVAGAGETQYF. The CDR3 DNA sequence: TGCGCCGGCAGCTTGCGGGTAGCGGGAGCGGGAGAGACCCAGTACTTC.

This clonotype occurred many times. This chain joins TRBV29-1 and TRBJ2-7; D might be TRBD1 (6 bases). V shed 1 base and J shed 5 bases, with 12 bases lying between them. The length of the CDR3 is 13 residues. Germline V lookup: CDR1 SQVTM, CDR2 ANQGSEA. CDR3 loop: CSVEGGLMDEQYF. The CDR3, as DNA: TGCAGCGTTGAAGGGGGGCTGATGGACGAGCAGTACTTC.

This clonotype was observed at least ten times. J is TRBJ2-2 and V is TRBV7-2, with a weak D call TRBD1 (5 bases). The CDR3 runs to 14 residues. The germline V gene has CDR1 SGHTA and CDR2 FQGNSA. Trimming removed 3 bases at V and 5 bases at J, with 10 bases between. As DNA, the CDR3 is TGTGCCAGCAGCTTCAACCGACAGACCGGGGAGCTGTTTTTT. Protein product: CASSFNRQTGELFF. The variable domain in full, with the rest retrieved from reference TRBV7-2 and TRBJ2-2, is GAGVSQSPSNKVTEKGKDVELRCDPISGHTALYWYRQSLGQGLEFLIYFQGNSAPDKSGLPSDRFSAERTGGSVSTLTIQRTQQEDSAVYLCASSFNRQTGELFFGEGSRLTVL.

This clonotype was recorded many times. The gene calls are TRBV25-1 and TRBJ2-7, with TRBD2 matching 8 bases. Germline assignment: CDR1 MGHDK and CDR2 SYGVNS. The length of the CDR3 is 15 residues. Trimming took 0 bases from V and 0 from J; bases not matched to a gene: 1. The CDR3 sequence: CASSEYSGSSYEQYF. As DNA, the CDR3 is TGTGCCAGCAGTGAATACAGCGGGAGCTCCTACGAGCAGTACTTC.

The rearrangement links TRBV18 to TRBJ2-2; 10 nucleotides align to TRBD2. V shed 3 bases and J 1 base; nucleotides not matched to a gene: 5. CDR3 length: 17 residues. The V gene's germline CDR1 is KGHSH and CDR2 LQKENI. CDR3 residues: CASSPETSGWNTGELFF. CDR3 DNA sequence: TGTGCCAGCTCACCCGAGACTAGCGGGTGGAACACCGGGGAGCTGTTTTTT.

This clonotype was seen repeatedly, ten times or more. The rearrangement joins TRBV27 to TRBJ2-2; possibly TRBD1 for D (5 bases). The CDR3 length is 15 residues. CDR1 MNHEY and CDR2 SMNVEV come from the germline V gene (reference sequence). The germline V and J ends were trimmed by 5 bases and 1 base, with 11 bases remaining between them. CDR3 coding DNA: TGTGCCAGCAGTCCTGACAGTTTGAACACCGGGGAGCTGTTTTTT. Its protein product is CASSPDSLNTGELFF.

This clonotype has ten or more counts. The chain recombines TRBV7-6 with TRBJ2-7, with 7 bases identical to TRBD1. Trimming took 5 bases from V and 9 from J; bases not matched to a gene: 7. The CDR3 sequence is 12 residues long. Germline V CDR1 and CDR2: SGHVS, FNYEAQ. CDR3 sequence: CASSTRQGPQYF. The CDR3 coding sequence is TGTGCCAGCAGCACCCGACAGGGCCCGCAGTACTTC.

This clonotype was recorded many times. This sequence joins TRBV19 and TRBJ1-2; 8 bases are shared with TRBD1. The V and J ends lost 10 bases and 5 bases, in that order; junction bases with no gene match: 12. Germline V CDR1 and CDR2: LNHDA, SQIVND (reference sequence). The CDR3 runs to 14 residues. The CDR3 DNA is TGTGCCAAATCTACGGGACAGGTTCCTTATGGCTACACCTTC. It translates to CAKSTGQVPYGYTF.

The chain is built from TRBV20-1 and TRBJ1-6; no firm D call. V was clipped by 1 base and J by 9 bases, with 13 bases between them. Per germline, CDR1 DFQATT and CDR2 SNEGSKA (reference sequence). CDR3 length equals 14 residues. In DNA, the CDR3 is TGCAGTGCTAGAGCTATCAGGTTCCCTTCACCCCTCCACTTT. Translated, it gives CSARAIRFPSPLHF.

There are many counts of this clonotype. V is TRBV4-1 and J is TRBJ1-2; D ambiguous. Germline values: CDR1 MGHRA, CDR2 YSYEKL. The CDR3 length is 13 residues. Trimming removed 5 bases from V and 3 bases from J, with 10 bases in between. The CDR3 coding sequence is TGCGCCAGCAGCTACGTGGGAGACTATGGCTACACCTTC. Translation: CASSYVGDYGYTF.

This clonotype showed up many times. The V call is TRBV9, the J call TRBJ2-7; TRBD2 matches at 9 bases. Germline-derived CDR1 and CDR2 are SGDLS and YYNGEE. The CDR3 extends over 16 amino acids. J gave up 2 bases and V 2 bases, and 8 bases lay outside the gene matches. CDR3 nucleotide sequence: TGTGCCAGCAGCGTTCAGGGGCTAGCGGGACCCTACGAGCAGTACTTC. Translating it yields CASSVQGLAGPYEQYF.

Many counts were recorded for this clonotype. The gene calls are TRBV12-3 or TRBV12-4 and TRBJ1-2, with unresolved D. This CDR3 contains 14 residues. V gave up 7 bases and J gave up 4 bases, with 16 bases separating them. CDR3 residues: CASTRLAPFYGYTF. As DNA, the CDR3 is TGTGCCAGCACCCGGTTGGCACCGTTCTATGGCTACACCTTC.